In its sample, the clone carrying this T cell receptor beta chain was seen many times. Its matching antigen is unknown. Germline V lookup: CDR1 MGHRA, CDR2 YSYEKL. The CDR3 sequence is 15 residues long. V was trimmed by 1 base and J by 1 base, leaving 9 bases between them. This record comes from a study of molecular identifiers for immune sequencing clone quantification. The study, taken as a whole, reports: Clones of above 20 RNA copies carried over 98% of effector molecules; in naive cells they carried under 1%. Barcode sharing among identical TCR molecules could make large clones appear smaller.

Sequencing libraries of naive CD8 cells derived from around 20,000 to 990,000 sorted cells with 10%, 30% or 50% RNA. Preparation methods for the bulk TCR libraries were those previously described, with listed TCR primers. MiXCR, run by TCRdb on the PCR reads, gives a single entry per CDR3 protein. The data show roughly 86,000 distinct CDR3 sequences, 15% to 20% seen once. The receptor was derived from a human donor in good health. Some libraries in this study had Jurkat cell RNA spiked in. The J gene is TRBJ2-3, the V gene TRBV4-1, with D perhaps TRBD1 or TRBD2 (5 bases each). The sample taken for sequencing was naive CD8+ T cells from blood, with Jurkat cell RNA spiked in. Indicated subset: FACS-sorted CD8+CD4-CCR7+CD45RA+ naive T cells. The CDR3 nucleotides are TGCGCCAGCAGCCAAGGTGTGGGGGGCACAGATACGCAGTATTTT. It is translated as CASSQGVGGTDTQYF.